The T cell receptor (beta chain) described here comes from a study of blood T cell repertoires in COVID-19. Assay used: immunoSEQ multiplex PCR; TCRdb lists only in-frame clones, some missing. The sample lists around 120,000 clones, roughly 80% occurring once. With V trimmed by 5 bases and J by 5 bases, 12 bases remained unmatched. CDR3 length: 15 amino acids. From germline, CDR1 is SQVTM and CDR2 ANQGSEA. Sequencing used peripheral blood. The clonotype was recovered from a man between 65 and 79 years old with acute or convalescent COVID-19. The V call is TRBV29-1, the J call TRBJ2-5; TRBD2 agrees at 9 bases. The CDR3 is CSVSPRGGAPETQYF. The CDR3, as DNA: TGCAGCGTTTCTCCCCGCGGGGGGGCCCCTGAGACCCAGTACTTC.